Listed below are T cell receptor beta chains from one sample, sequenced in a study of blood T cells in healthy people across ages. TCRdb ran MiXCR on the 5' RACE reads and lists one entry per CDR3 protein. The sample yields about a million distinct CDR3 sequences, roughly 51% seen once. The specimen sequenced was blood. These receptors all come from a woman between 55 and 75 years old in good health. Each CDR3 is given with its conserved first and last residue. A D gene is named only where the DNA matches it firmly. Size is omitted from some rows. Given values are once, few, many or a class for expanded clones.

.	.	TRBV28	TRBJ2-1	TGTGCCAGCGGTCGGGACTTTTACAATGAGCAGTTCTTC	CASGRDFYNEQFF
.	TRBD2	TRBV6-2/TRBV6-3	TRBJ2-3	TGTGCCAGCAGCCCCATAGCGGGAGGGGGCTCAGATACGCAGTATTTT	CASSPIAGGGSDTQYF
.	.	TRBV4-3	TRBJ2-5	TGCGCCAGCAGCCAAGATGGTCCAGGGGGGGAAGAGACCCAGTACTTC	CASSQDGPGGEETQYF
few	TRBD2	TRBV5-5	TRBJ2-1	TGTGCCAGCAGACTAGCGGGAGCTAAGAATGAGCAGTTCTTC	CASRLAGAKNEQFF
few	.	TRBV13	TRBJ2-7	TGTGCCAGCAGCTTCGGAAGAAGGTCCTACGAGCAGTACTTC	CASSFGRRSYEQYF
.	.	TRBV18	TRBJ2-7	TGTGCCAGCTCACCTCCGAGGGGCAAGGACTACGAGCAGTACTTC	CASSPPRGKDYEQYF
.	.	TRBV10-3	TRBJ2-3	TGTGCCATCAGTGATGGCGGGAGCACAGATACGCAGTATTTT	CAISDGGSTDTQYF
.	TRBD2	TRBV3-1	TRBJ2-5	TGTGCCAGCAGCCCCAAATACCCCGGGACTAGCGGGACCCAAGAGACCCAGTACTTC	CASSPKYPGTSGTQETQYF
.	TRBD1	TRBV29-1	TRBJ2-3	TGCAGCGTTGATATGACAGGGGCGTCAGATACGCAGTATTTT	CSVDMTGASDTQYF
.	.	TRBV2	TRBJ2-1	TGTGCCATACTTACTACCTACGGGACCAAAAGTTACAATGAGCAGTTCTTC	CAILTTYGTKSYNEQFF
.	TRBD1	TRBV10-3	TRBJ2-1	TGTGCCATAGGGACAGTTATAGTCAATGAGCAGTTCTTC	CAIGTVIVNEQFF
.	.	TRBV2	TRBJ2-5	TGTGCCAGCAGTTCTTGGCGGGAACCAGAGACCCAGTACTTC	CASSSWREPETQYF
.	TRBD2	TRBV29-1	TRBJ2-1	TGCAGCGTTGGGACTAGCGACCGGTACAATGAGCAGTTCTTC	CSVGTSDRYNEQFF
.	TRBD1	TRBV7-9	TRBJ2-7	TGTGCCAGCAGCCCACAGGGGAGCGCCTACAATGAGCAGTACTTC	CASSPQGSAYNEQYF
many	.	TRBV7-2	TRBJ2-4	TGTGCCAGCAGCTTACGGGGAAACATTCAGTACTTC	CASSLRGNIQYF
.	.	TRBV28	TRBJ1-4	TGTGCCAGCAGGAACAGGTTAGCCGGTGAAAAACTGTTTTTT	CASRNRLAGEKLFF
many	.	TRBV7-9	TRBJ2-2	TGTGCCAGCAGCAGCAACGGACTATCGGCCACCGGGGAGCTGTTTTTT	CASSSNGLSATGELFF
few	TRBD2	TRBV19	TRBJ2-7	TGTGCCAGTAGTACCCTAGCGGGAGATTCCTACGAGCAGTACTTC	CASSTLAGDSYEQYF
.	.	TRBV5-6	TRBJ2-7	TGTGCCAGCAGCTCCCTCGGCGGGGACTCCCCTCGGGGCGAGCAGTACTTC	CASSSLGGDSPRGEQYF
.	.	TRBV20-1	TRBJ1-1	TGCAGTGCATTAGACAGACCGCGAGTCACTGAAGCTTTCTTT	CSALDRPRVTEAFF
few	.	TRBV5-1	TRBJ2-3	TGCGCCAGCACCTTGGAGGCCACCACAGATACGCAGTATTTT	CASTLEATTDTQYF
.	TRBD2	TRBV6-2/TRBV6-3	TRBJ2-7	TGTGCCAGCAGCCCAGGATCGAGCGGGAGGGCCAGGTACGAGCAGTACTTC	CASSPGSSGRARYEQYF
.	.	TRBV3-1	TRBJ1-1	TGTGCCAGCAGCCAGATAGCGAACACTGAAGCTTTCTTT	CASSQIANTEAFF
many	TRBD1	TRBV2	TRBJ1-2	TGTGCCAGCAGTCCAACCGGGACAGGGCTCTATGGCTACACCTTC	CASSPTGTGLYGYTF
.	TRBD1	TRBV20-1	TRBJ2-5	TGCAGTGCTAGAGAAGGGGAGCTAGACAGGGGTTTGACCCAGTACTTC	CSAREGELDRGLTQYF
few	.	TRBV28	TRBJ2-7	TGTGCCAGCAGTCTGGGAGGTTCCTACAATGAGCAGTACTTC	CASSLGGSYNEQYF